Listed here are 7 T cell receptor beta chains from one sample, sequenced in a study of blood T cell repertoires in COVID-19. Data came from immunoSEQ multiplex PCR; TCRdb stores just in-frame clones and leaves some out. The table lists about 190,000 clones, roughly 91% of them singletons. The sequencing input was peripheral blood. The receptors shown here come from a human donor in a cohort sampled during active COVID-19.

This chain links TRBV7-2 with TRBJ2-3, with 8 nucleotides matching TRBD2. The CDR3 is 15 amino acids. J gave up 2 bases and V 5 bases, and 6 bases lay outside the gene matches. Germline CDR1 and CDR2: SGHTA and FQGNSA. CDR3 DNA sequence: TGTGCCAGCAGCCTTAGCGGGGTAATCACAGATACGCAGTATTTT. This translates into CASSLSGVITDTQYF.

The chain combines TRBV5-1 with TRBJ1-1; the D gene is possibly TRBD1 (6 bases). The CDR3 runs 15 residues. The germline V and J ends were trimmed by 0 bases and 4 bases, with 13 bases remaining between them. Germline lookup yields CDR1 SGHRS and CDR2 YFSETQ. The CDR3 DNA reads as TGCGCCAGCAGCTTGGTTATGGGGGCGGCCACTGAAGCTTTCTTT. Translating it yields CASSLVMGAATEAFF.

This clone has a single count. The genes are TRBV6-5 and TRBJ1-1; 11 nucleotides line up with TRBD1. This CDR3 is 15 amino acids long. With 4 bases clipped from V and 4 bases from J, the junction kept 5 bases outside the gene matches. CDR1 and CDR2 (germline): MNHEY, SVGAGI. Written as DNA, the CDR3 is TGTGCCAGCAGTTCACCCGGGACAGGGGGCACTGAAGCTTTCTTT. Translating gives CASSSPGTGGTEAFF.

DNA of the CDR3: TGTGCCAGCAGTCTACAGAAGCGGGAACCTTCCTACGAGCAGTACTTC. This translates into CASSLQKREPSYEQYF. J is TRBJ2-7 and V is TRBV6-2 or TRBV6-3; TRBD2 matches 7 bases. Germline CDR1 is MNHEY and CDR2 is SVGEGT. With V trimmed by 5 bases and J by 1 base, 11 bases remained unmatched. CDR3 length equals 16 residues.

V is TRBV11-2 and J is TRBJ2-4; weak D call: TRBD1 (5 bases). CDR1 and CDR2 from the germline V gene are SGHAT and FQNNGV. The CDR3 runs 13 residues. The ends were cut back, 5 bases at V and 9 bases at J, with 14 bases in the middle. CDR3 sequence reads: CASSAGPKAIQYF. CDR3 DNA: TGTGCCAGCAGCGCAGGGCCCAAGGCCATTCAGTACTTC.

The V call is TRBV7-9, the J call TRBJ2-1; TRBD1 matches at 7 bases. The CDR3 has 15 residues. Germline V gene data show CDR1 as SEHNR and CDR2 as FQNEAQ (reference sequence). V gave up 5 bases and J gave up 0 bases; unmatched junction bases: 4. CDR3 sequence reads: CASSGTAFSYNEQFF. For the CDR3, the DNA is TGTGCCAGCAGCGGGACAGCCTTCTCCTACAATGAGCAGTTCTTC. The entire variable domain, with the rest obtained from reference TRBV7-9 and TRBJ2-1, is as follows: DTGVSQNPRHKITKRGQNVTFRCDPISEHNRLYWYRQTLGQGPEFLTYFQNEAQLEKSRLLSDRFSAERPKGSFSTLEIQRTEQGDSAMYLCASSGTAFSYNEQFFGPGTRLTVL.

The chain has TRBV4-3 and TRBJ1-2, with TRBD1 identical over 7 bases. There are 15 residues in the CDR3. The germline CDR1 and CDR2 sequences are LGHNA and YSLEER. The trim removed 0 bases at V and 6 bases at J, leaving 7 bases unmatched. The CDR3 DNA sequence: TGCGCCAGCAGCCAAGAAGGCAGGGGGAGTGATGGCTACACCTTC. It is translated as CASSQEGRGSDGYTF.